A single sample is the source of the 21 T cell receptor beta chains below, sequenced in a study of glioma-infiltrating T cells after dendritic cell vaccination. This table comes from immunoSEQ multiplex PCR, and its TCRdb copy is limited to in-frame clones, with some not included. This sample yields 71,000 or so clones, of which approximately 81% are seen a single time; 7.9% belongs to the top ten. The sample consisted of blood, taken before dendritic cell vaccination. Receptors originate from a human donor with glioblastoma.

The chain carries TRBV7-9 and TRBJ1-3; 9 positions match TRBD1. The germline V gene has CDR1 SEHNR and CDR2 FQNEAQ (reference sequence). V was pared by 5 bases and J by 4 bases, with 12 bases of the junction left unmatched. The CDR3 totals 17 residues. Here the CDR3 DNA reads TGTGCCAGCAGCCAGACCCCGGGACAGGGCTCCGGAAACACCATATATTTT. This translates into CASSQTPGQGSGNTIYF. Drawing the rest from reference TRBV7-9 and TRBJ1-3, the complete variable domain is DTGVSQNPRHKITKRGQNVTFRCDPISEHNRLYWYRQTLGQGPEFLTYFQNEAQLEKSRLLSDRFSAERPKGSFSTLEIQRTEQGDSAMYLCASSQTPGQGSGNTIYFGEGSWLTVV.

The V and J genes are TRBV5-1 and TRBJ2-3; D may be TRBD1 (5 bases). The V end lost 4 bases, the J end lost 0 bases, and 9 bases lay between the germline ends. The CDR3 runs to 14 residues. The germline gives CDR1 SGHRS, CDR2 YFSETQ. CDR3 sequence reads: CASSLRQSTDTQYF. DNA for the CDR3: TGCGCCAGCAGCCTAAGACAGAGCACAGATACGCAGTATTTT.

This chain joins TRBV2 and TRBJ2-3, with D possibly matching TRBD1 (5 bases). The V gene's germline CDR1 is SNHLY and CDR2 FYNNEI. This CDR3 is 14 amino acids long. CDR3 region: CATMAQGTTDTQYF. In DNA form, the CDR3 reads TGTGCTACAATGGCCCAGGGCACCACAGATACGCAGTATTTT.

The V gene is TRBV9, the J gene TRBJ2-1; maybe TRBD2 (6 bases). The CDR3 is 14 residues long. The V gene's germline CDR1 is SGDLS and CDR2 YYNGEE. Trimming stripped 3 bases from V and 10 bases from J, with 17 bases between. This CDR3 is CASSGSGWVEEQFF. CDR3 bases: TGTGCCAGCAGCGGTAGCGGATGGGTGGAGGAGCAGTTCTTC.

The CDR3 bases are TGTGCCAGCAGGGACAGGGACGAGCCCAATGAGCAGTTCTTC. The encoded protein is CASRDRDEPNEQFF. V usage is TRBV6-5 and J usage is TRBJ2-1, with 8 nucleotides matching TRBD1. The germline V gene encodes CDR1 MNHEY and CDR2 SVGAGI. V shed 6 bases and J 6 bases; nucleotides not matched to a gene: 7. There are 14 residues in the CDR3.

The chain uses TRBV19 and TRBJ2-7; D is possibly TRBD1 (5 bases). The germline gives CDR1 LNHDA, CDR2 SQIVND (reference sequence). This CDR3 is 14 amino acids long. V was trimmed by 5 bases and J by 5 bases, leaving 16 bases between them. The CDR3 loop reads CASSRTYASHEQYF. CDR3 bases: TGTGCCAGTAGTCGGACATACGCATCCCACGAGCAGTACTTC.

DNA of the CDR3: TGTGCCAGCTCACCACGGACTCTCCCGAACACCGGGGAGCTGTTTTTT. It translates to CASSPRTLPNTGELFF. The chain couples TRBV18 to TRBJ2-2, with D perhaps TRBD2 (5 bases). The germline V gene has CDR1 KGHSH and CDR2 LQKENI. Trimming took 1 base from V and 0 from J, leaving 9 bases between them. The CDR3 consists of 16 residues.

V usage is TRBV7-2 and J usage is TRBJ2-2; 9 positions agree with TRBD2. Germline V gives CDR1 SGHTA, CDR2 FQGNSA. The CDR3 length is 18 residues. After removal of 5 bases from V and 3 bases from J, the junction contained 13 bases not matched to a gene. As DNA, the CDR3 is TGTGCCAGCAGCCAAAACGGTCCTAGCGGGGCCGACACCGGGGAGCTGTTTTTT. Translating it yields CASSQNGPSGADTGELFF.

This clone was seen only a few times. The chain is built from TRBV6-5 and TRBJ2-3, with a possible D match to TRBD1 (6 bases). The germline V and J ends were trimmed by 0 bases and 4 bases, with 14 bases remaining between them. The CDR3 runs to 16 residues. Germline CDR1 is MNHEY and CDR2 is SVGAGI. CDR3 nucleotide sequence: TGTGCCAGCAGTTACTCACCGGGACATGGTGCAGATACGCAGTATTTT. This translates into CASSYSPGHGADTQYF.

The chain joins TRBV14 to TRBJ2-7; D perhaps matches TRBD1 (5 bases). The germline gives CDR1 SGHDN, CDR2 FVKESK. V was trimmed by 4 bases and J by 0 bases, leaving 10 bases between them. This CDR3 region has 14 residues. DNA of the CDR3: TGTGCCAGCAGCCTAGACAGAACCTCCTACGAGCAGTACTTC. Its translation is CASSLDRTSYEQYF. The whole variable domain, remainder taken from reference TRBV14 and TRBJ2-7, is EAGVTQFPSHSVIEKGQTVTLRCDPISGHDNLYWYRRVMGKEIKFLLHFVKESKQDESGMPNNRFLAERTGGTYSTLKVQPAELEDSGVYFCASSLDRTSYEQYFGPGTRLTVT.

The gene calls are TRBV29-1 and TRBJ1-5; D perhaps matches TRBD1 (5 bases). This CDR3 contains 13 residues. The ends were cut back, 2 bases at V and 6 bases at J, with 11 bases in the middle. Per the germline V gene, CDR1 is SQVTM and CDR2 is ANQGSEA. CDR3 residues: CSVELGVGQPQHF. The CDR3 DNA reads TGCAGCGTTGAACTAGGGGTCGGTCAGCCCCAGCATTTT.

The rearrangement uses TRBV5-1 and TRBJ2-3, with 7 bases that match TRBD2. The CDR3 totals 16 residues. The germline V gene encodes CDR1 SGHRS and CDR2 YFSETQ. Losses at the gene ends were 0 bases for V and 0 bases for J; bases not matched to a gene: 4. Here the CDR3 DNA reads TGCGCCAGCAGCTTGGGCGCGCGGGGGAGCACAGATACGCAGTATTTT. It yields the protein CASSLGARGSTDTQYF. Full variable domain (rest looked up from reference TRBV5-1 and TRBJ2-3): KAGVTQTPRYLIKTRGQQVTLSCSPISGHRSVSWYQQTPGQGLQFLFEYFSETQRNKGNFPGRFSGRQFSNSRSEMNVSTLELGDSALYLCASSLGARGSTDTQYFGPGTRLTVL.

V and J are TRBV4-3 and TRBJ1-3; TRBD1 is a possible D gene (5 bases). The V gene lost 0 bases and the J gene lost 0 bases, with 9 bases spanning the gap. The CDR3 totals 16 residues. Germline CDR1 and CDR2: LGHNA and YSLEER. The chain's CDR3 is CASSQEVTGSGNTIYF. CDR3 nucleotide sequence: TGCGCCAGCAGCCAAGAGGTCACAGGCTCTGGAAACACCATATATTTT.

Worth noting for this clone: This sample includes further DNA sequences coding for the same CDR3. This chain joins TRBV7-3 and TRBJ1-2; 9 nucleotides align to TRBD1. The V segment lost 7 bases and the J segment 4 bases; nucleotides outside the gene matches: 10. The CDR3 is made up of 15 amino acids. CDR1 and CDR2 (germline): SGHTA, FQGTGA. This CDR3 reads CASTPSPGQGYGYTF. CDR3 DNA sequence: TGTGCCAGCACCCCAAGTCCGGGACAGGGCTATGGCTACACCTTC.

This clone was seen a single time. The chain is built from TRBV7-6 and TRBJ2-7; TRBD1 matches 9 bases. V dropped 1 base and J dropped 5; count of bases not matched to a gene: 3. Germline CDR1 reads SGHVS; CDR2 reads FNYEAQ. This CDR3 region has 14 residues. The CDR3 coding sequence is TGTGCCAGCAGCTTAGACGACAGGGGGGACGAGCAGTACTTC. Amino acids: CASSLDDRGDEQYF.

The rearrangement links TRBV7-2 to TRBJ2-7; D remains ambiguous. The germline gives CDR1 SGHTA, CDR2 FQGNSA. Trimming left V 3 bases short and J 2 bases short, with 8 bases between. The CDR3 totals 13 residues. In DNA form, the CDR3 reads TGTGCCAGCAGCTTGACTGTGACCTACGAGCAGTACTTC. It specifies CASSLTVTYEQYF. Using reference TRBV7-2 and TRBJ2-7 for the parts outside the CDR3, the full variable domain is GAGVSQSPSNKVTEKGKDVELRCDPISGHTALYWYRQSLGQGLEFLIYFQGNSAPDKSGLPSDRFSAERTGGSVSTLTIQRTQQEDSAVYLCASSLTVTYEQYFGPGTRLTVT.

The table lists this clone with a count of one. The V and J genes are TRBV5-1 and TRBJ1-1; no reliable D call. Per the germline V gene, CDR1 is SGHRS and CDR2 is YFSETQ. Between the trimmed V and J ends, which lost 1 base and 1 base, there was a span of 8 bases. The CDR3 has 14 residues. For the CDR3, the DNA is TGCGCCAGCAGCTTGTGGGCGGGGAACACTGAAGCTTTCTTT. Translating it yields CASSLWAGNTEAFF.

This clone was observed a single time. The J gene is TRBJ2-5, the V gene TRBV2; 9 nucleotides align to TRBD1. Germline CDR1 is SNHLY and CDR2 is FYNNEI. J was trimmed by 5 bases and V by 3 bases; bases with no gene match: 7. CDR3 size: 15 residues. The CDR3 DNA follows: TGTGCCAGCAGTGAGTGGGACAGGGATATGGAGACCCAGTACTTC. Translated, it gives CASSEWDRDMETQYF.

The rearrangement links TRBV6-1 to TRBJ2-3; 7 nucleotides line up with TRBD2. CDR1 is MNHNS, CDR2 SASEGT, per germline. This CDR3 region has 15 residues. V shed 8 bases and J 2 bases; nucleotides not matched to a gene: 10. The CDR3 DNA sequence: TGTGCCAGCGCCCTGACTAGCATCTACACAGATACGCAGTATTTT. It yields the protein CASALTSIYTDTQYF.

The CDR3 DNA sequence: TGTGCCAGCACCCCCCCTACCGGGGGGGGAGAGACCCAGTACTTC. Protein product: CASTPPTGGGETQYF. The chain recombines TRBV25-1 with TRBJ2-5; the match to TRBD2 covers 8 bases. This CDR3 region has 15 residues. CDR1 is MGHDK and CDR2 is SYGVNS in the germline V gene. V was pared by 7 bases and J by 4 bases, with 11 bases of the junction left unmatched.

The V call is TRBV6-5, the J call TRBJ1-6; 7 nucleotides agree with TRBD1. V gave up 6 bases and J gave up 5 bases; unmatched junction bases: 4. Germline V gene data show CDR1 as MNHEY and CDR2 as SVGAGI. The CDR3 contains 14 residues. The CDR3 reads CASRGDRNNSPLHF. CDR3 bases: TGTGCCAGCAGGGGGGACAGAAATAATTCACCCCTCCACTTT.